This TCR beta chain was sequenced during a study of blood T cells in healthy people across ages. A sample-barcoded 5' primer and a J-beta primer mix were used in a second PCR of about 6 to 11 cycles. MiXCR, applied by TCRdb to the 5' RACE reads, yields one record per CDR3 protein. This repertoire shows over 1,200,000 distinct CDR3 sequences, approximately 59% found once; its top ten account for 6.7%. This receptor was identified in a young man in good health. What was sequenced was blood.

The chain's CDR3 is CASFPQGTTTEAFF. The CDR3 DNA follows: TGTGCCAGTTTCCCACAGGGTACCACTACTGAAGCTTTCTTT. The rearrangement links TRBV2 to TRBJ1-1; weak D call: TRBD1 (6 bases). The V gene lost 9 bases and the J gene lost 5 bases, with 19 bases spanning the gap. Per germline, CDR1 SNHLY and CDR2 FYNNEI. CDR3 length: 14 residues.